This T cell receptor beta chain was profiled in a study of T-cell reconstitution after alpha-beta-depleted transplantation in children. Germline CDR1 and CDR2: SNHLY and FYNNEI. The length of the CDR3 is 14 residues. The junction had 3 bases not matched to a gene; V was cut back by 6 bases and J by 0 bases. Study findings and constraints: The authors attributed T-cell counts and diversity one year after transplant mostly to newly produced T cells. Two months or so post-transplant, alpha-beta T cells reportedly derived from several hundred expanded graft clones. Certain patients had high TCRbeta diversity at day 60, and it came from recipient T cells and thymic progenitors that survived.

Points on this clonotype: The target antigen is unknown.

TCRbeta library preparation incorporated unique molecular identifiers. One entry per CDR3 protein, called by TCRdb with MiXCR from the PCR reads. This sample has about 460,000 distinct CDR3 sequences, with roughly 11% found just once. This clonotype was sampled from a female patient aged 2-9 years who had a stem cell transplant for aplastic anemia, so the T cells may come from the graft donor. This chain links TRBV2 with TRBJ2-7; 9 bases align to TRBD2. Sequenced here: PBMCs, mostly from graft donor cells, sampled 180 days after TCRalphabeta/CD19-depleted stem cell transplant. CDR3 sequence reads: CASRGLATSYEQYF. In DNA form, the CDR3 reads TGTGCCAGCAGAGGACTAGCGACCTCCTACGAGCAGTACTTC.